This TCR beta chain was captured in a study of technical replicates of blood from a few donors. This CDR3 is built from 13 residues. V gave up 4 bases and J gave up 10 bases; unmatched junction bases: 4. CDR1 is SEHNR, CDR2 FQNEAQ, per germline (reference sequence). The protocol was immunoSEQ multiplex PCR, while the TCRdb copy is restricted to in-frame clones and leaves out a portion. The sample includes about 13,000 clones, over 90% seen only once; the top ten take 7% to 8%. The receptor's source is a human donor in good health. The material sequenced was PBMCs. The rearrangement uses TRBV7-9 and TRBJ1-4, with TRBD1 matching over 9 bases. The CDR3 protein is CASSSGQGGKLFF. The CDR3 DNA sequence: TGTGCCAGCAGCTCGGGACAGGGCGGAAAACTGTTTTTT.